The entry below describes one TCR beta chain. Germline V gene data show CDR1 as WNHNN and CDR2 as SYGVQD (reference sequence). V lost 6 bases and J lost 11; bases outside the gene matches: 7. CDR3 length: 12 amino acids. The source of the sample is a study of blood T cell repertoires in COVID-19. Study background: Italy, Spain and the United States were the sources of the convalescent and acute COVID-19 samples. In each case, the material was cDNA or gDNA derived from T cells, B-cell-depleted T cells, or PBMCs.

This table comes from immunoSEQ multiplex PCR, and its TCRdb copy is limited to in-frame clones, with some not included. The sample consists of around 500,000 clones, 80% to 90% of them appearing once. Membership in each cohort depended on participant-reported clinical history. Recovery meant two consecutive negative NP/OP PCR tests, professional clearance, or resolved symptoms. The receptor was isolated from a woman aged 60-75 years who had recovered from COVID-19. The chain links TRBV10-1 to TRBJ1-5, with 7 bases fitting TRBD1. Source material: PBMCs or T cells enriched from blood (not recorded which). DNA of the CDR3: TGCGCCAGCAGCGGCCACAGGGGAACCCAGCATTTT. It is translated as CASSGHRGTQHF.